This TCR beta chain appears in the sequencing data of a study of blood T cells in healthy people across ages. Study findings and constraints: What prevented conclusive comparison of naive and antigen-experienced cells was that PBMCs were unsorted.

The V gene's germline CDR1 is SGHNT and CDR2 YENEEA. V shed 5 bases and J 3 bases; nucleotides not matched to a gene: 10. This CDR3 has 16 amino acids. Concerning this clonotype itself: What it binds is unknown.

Primers used in a second PCR of roughly 7 to 12 cycles were a sample-barcoded 5' primer and a J-beta primer mix. Each CDR3 protein gets one entry after TCRdb re-called the 5' RACE reads with MiXCR. The table includes over a million distinct CDR3 sequences, approximately 60% detected once. The V gene is TRBV11-3, the J gene TRBJ2-3; TRBD2 matches at 8 bases. This clonotype was obtained from a man in his late teens or twenties in good health. The sample comprised blood. CDR3 DNA: TGTGCCAGCAGCCCGAGCGGGAGCTCGGGGACAGATACGCAGTATTTT. Amino acids: CASSPSGSSGTDTQYF.